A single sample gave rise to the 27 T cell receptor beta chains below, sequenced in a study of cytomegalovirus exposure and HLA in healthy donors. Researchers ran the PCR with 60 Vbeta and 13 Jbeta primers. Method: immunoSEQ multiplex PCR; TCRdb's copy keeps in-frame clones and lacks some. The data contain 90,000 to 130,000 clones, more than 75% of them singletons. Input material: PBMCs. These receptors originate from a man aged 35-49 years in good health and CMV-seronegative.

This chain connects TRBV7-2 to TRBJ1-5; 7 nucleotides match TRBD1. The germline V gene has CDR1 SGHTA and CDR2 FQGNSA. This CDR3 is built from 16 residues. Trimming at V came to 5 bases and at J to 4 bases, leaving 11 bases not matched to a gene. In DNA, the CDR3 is TGTGCCAGCAGCCCCAGGGGGGCCCCGGGGAATCAGCCCCAGCATTTT. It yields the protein CASSPRGAPGNQPQHF.

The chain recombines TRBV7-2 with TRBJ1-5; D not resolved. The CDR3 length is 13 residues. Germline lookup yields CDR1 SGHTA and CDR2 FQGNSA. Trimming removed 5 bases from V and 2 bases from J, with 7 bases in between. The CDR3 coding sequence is TGTGCCAGCAGCCCGGGTGGCAATCAGCCCCAGCATTTT. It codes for CASSPGGNQPQHF.

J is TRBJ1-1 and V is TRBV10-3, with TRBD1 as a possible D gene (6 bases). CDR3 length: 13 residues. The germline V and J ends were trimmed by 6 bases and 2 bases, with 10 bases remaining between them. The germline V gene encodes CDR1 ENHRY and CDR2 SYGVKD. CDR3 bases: TGTGCCATCAGGGACAGATACAACACTGAAGCTTTCTTT. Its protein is CAIRDRYNTEAFF.

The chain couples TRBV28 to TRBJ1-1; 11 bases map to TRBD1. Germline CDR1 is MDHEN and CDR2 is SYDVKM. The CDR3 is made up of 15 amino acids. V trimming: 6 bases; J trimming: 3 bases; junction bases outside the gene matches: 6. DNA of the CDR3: TGTGCCAGCAGGGCCGGGACAGGGGGAGACACTGAAGCTTTCTTT. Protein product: CASRAGTGGDTEAFF.

CDR3 protein: CASSLLQGVNYGYTF. The DNA for the CDR3 is TGTGCCAGCAGCTTACTACAGGGGGTCAACTATGGCTACACCTTC. This chain uses TRBV5-8 with TRBJ1-2, with 8 bases fitting TRBD1. Germline V gives CDR1 SGHTS, CDR2 YDEGEE. The CDR3 extends over 15 amino acids. V was clipped by 2 bases and J by 2 bases; unmatched bases: 5.

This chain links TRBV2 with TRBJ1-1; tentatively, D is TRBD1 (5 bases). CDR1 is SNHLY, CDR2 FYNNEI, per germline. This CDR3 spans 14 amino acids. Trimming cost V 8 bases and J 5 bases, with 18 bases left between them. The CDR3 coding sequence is TGTGCCAGCCTACCTGACCTGGGGGGGACTGAAGCTTTCTTT. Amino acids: CASLPDLGGTEAFF.

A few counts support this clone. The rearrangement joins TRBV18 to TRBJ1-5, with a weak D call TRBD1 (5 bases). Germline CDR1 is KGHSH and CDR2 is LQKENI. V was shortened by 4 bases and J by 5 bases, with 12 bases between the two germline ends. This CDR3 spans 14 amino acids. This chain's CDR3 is CASSRGVGDQPQHF. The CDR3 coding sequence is TGTGCCAGCTCACGGGGGGTTGGCGATCAGCCCCAGCATTTT.

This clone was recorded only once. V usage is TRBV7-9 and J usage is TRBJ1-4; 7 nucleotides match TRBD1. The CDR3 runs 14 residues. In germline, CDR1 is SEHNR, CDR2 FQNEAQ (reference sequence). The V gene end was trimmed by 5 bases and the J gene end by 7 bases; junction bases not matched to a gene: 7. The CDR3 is CASSPGQAVEKLFF. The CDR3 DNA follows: TGTGCCAGCAGCCCCGGACAGGCCGTTGAAAAACTGTTTTTT. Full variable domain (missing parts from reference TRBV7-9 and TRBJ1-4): DTGVSQNPRHKITKRGQNVTFRCDPISEHNRLYWYRQTLGQGPEFLTYFQNEAQLEKSRLLSDRFSAERPKGSFSTLEIQRTEQGDSAMYLCASSPGQAVEKLFFGSGTQLSVL.

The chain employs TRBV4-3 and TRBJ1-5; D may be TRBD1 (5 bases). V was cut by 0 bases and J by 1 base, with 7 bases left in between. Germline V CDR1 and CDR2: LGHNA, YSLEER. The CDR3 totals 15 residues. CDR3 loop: CASSQEGGSNQPQHF. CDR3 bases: TGCGCCAGCAGCCAAGAGGGGGGAAGCAATCAGCCCCAGCATTTT.

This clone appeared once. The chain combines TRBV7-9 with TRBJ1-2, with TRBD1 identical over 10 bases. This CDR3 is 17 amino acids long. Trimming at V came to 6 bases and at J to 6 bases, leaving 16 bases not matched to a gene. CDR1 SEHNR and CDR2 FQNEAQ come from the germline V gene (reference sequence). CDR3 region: CASSRRAGQGVLNGYTF. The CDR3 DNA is TGTGCCAGCAGTAGACGGGCTGGACAGGGGGTGTTGAATGGCTACACCTTC.

CDR3 nucleotides: TGTGCCAGCAGCCGTCAGGGGACCTACGAGCAGTACTTC. It specifies CASSRQGTYEQYF. V is TRBV4-2 and J is TRBJ2-7; tentatively, D is TRBD1 (6 bases). The germline V gene encodes CDR1 LGHNA and CDR2 YNFKEQ. The CDR3 sequence is 13 residues long. Trimming left V 4 bases short and J 2 bases short, with 9 bases between.

The CDR3 DNA is TGTGCCAGCAGTTACCTAGCGGGGACCGGGGAGCTGTTTTTT. It encodes CASSYLAGTGELFF. The J gene is TRBJ2-2, the V gene TRBV6-5; 9 bases align to TRBD2. CDR3 length equals 14 residues. The germline gives CDR1 MNHEY, CDR2 SVGAGI. With 2 bases clipped from V and 5 bases from J, the junction kept 0 bases outside the gene matches.

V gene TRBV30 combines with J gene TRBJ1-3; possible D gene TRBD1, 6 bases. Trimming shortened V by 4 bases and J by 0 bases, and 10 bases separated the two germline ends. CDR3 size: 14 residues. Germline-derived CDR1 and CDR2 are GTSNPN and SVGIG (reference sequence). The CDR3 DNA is TGTGCCTGGATTACAGGGATCTCTGGAAACACCATATATTTT. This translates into CAWITGISGNTIYF.

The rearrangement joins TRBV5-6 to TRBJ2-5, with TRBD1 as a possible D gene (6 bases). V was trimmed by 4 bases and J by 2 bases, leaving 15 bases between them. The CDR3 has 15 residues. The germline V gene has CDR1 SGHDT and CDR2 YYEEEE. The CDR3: CASSLRWGLQETQYF. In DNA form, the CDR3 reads TGTGCCAGCAGCCTCAGGTGGGGGCTACAAGAGACCCAGTACTTC. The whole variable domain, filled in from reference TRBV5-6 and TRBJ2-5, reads DAGVTQSPTHLIKTRGQQVTLRCSPKSGHDTVSWYQQALGQGPQFIFQYYEEEERQRGNFPDRFSGHQFPNYSSELNVNALLLGDSALYLCASSLRWGLQETQYFGPGTRLLVL.

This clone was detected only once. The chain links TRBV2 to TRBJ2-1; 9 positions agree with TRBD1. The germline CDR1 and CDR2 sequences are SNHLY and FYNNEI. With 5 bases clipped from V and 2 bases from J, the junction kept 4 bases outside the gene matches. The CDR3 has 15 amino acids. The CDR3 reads CASSKGQGTYNEQFF. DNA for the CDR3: TGTGCCAGCAGTAAGGGACAGGGAACCTACAATGAGCAGTTCTTC.

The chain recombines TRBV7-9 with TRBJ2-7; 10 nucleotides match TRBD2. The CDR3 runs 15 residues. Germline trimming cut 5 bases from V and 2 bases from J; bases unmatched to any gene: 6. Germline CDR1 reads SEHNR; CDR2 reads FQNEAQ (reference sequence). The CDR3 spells CASSRTGTSAYEQYF. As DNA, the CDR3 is TGTGCCAGCAGCCGAACCGGGACTAGCGCCTACGAGCAGTACTTC. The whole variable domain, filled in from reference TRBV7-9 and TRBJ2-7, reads DTGVSQNPRHKITKRGQNVTFRCDPISEHNRLYWYRQTLGQGPEFLTYFQNEAQLEKSRLLSDRFSAERPKGSFSTLEIQRTEQGDSAMYLCASSRTGTSAYEQYFGPGTRLTVT.

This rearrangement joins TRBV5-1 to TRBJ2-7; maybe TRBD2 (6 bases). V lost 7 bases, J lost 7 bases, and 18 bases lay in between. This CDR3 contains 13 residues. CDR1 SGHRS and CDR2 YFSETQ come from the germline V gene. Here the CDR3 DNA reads TGCGCCAGCGGTGGCGGGGCGTCTGGGGAGCAGTACTTC. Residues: CASGGGASGEQYF. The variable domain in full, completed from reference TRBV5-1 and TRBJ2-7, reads KAGVTQTPRYLIKTRGQQVTLSCSPISGHRSVSWYQQTPGQGLQFLFEYFSETQRNKGNFPGRFSGRQFSNSRSEMNVSTLELGDSALYLCASGGGASGEQYFGPGTRLTVT.

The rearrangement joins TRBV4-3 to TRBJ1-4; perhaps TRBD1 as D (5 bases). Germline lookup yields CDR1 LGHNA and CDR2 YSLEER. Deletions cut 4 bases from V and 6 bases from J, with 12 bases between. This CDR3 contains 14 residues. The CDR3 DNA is TGCGCCAGCAGCCCACAAAGGGGTGATGAAAAACTGTTTTTT. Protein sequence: CASSPQRGDEKLFF.

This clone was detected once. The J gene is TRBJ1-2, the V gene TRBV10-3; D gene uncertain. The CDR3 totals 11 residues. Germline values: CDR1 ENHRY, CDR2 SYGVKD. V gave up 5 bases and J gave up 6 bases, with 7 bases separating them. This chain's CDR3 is CAISPSHGYTF. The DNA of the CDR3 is TGTGCCATCAGTCCTTCTCATGGCTACACCTTC.

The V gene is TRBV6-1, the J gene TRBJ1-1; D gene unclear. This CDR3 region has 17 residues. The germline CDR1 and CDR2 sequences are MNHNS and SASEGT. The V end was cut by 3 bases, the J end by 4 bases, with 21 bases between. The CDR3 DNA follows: TGTGCCAGCAGTGAGAAATATGGTCGGGAATTGACCACTGAAGCTTTCTTT. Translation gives CASSEKYGRELTTEAFF.

The CDR3 DNA reads TGTGCCAGCAGTTACTCTGCGGACAAAAATCAGCCCCAGCATTTT. Residues: CASSYSADKNQPQHF. The V call is TRBV6-6, the J call TRBJ1-5; maybe TRBD1 (5 bases). Trimming stripped 0 bases from V and 4 bases from J, with 10 bases between. CDR1 is MNHNY and CDR2 is SVGAGI in the germline V gene (reference sequence). The CDR3 covers 15 residues.

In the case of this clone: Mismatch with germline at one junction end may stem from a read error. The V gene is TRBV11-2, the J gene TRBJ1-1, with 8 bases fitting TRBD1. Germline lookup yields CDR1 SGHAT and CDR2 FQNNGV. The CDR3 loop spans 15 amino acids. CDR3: CASSLDRGRGTEAFF. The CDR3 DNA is TGTGCCAGCAGCCTAGACAGGGGAAGAGGCACTGAAGCTTTCTTT. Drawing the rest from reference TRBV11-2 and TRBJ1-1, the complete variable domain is EAGVAQSPRYKIIEKRQSVAFWCNPISGHATLYWYQQILGQGPKLLIQFQNNGVVDDSQLPKDRFSAERLKGVDSTLKIQPAKLEDSAVYLCASSLDRGRGTEAFFGQGTRLTVV.

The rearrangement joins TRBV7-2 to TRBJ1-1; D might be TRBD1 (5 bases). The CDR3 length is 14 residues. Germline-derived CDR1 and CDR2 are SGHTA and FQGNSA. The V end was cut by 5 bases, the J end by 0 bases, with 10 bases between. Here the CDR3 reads CASSPTAMNTEAFF. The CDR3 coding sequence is TGTGCCAGCAGCCCGACAGCAATGAACACTGAAGCTTTCTTT.

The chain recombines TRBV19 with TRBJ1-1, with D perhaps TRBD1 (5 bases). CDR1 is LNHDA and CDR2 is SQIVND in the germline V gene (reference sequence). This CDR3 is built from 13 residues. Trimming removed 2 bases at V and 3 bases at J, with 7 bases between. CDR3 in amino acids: CASSITGDTEAFF. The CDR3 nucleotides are TGTGCCAGTAGTATAACAGGTGACACTGAAGCTTTCTTT.

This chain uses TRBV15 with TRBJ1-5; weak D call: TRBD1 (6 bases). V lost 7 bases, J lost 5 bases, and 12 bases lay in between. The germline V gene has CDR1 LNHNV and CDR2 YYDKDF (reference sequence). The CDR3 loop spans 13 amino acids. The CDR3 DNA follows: TGTGCCACCACCCAGGGGTTCGATCAGCCCCAGCATTTT. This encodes CATTQGFDQPQHF.

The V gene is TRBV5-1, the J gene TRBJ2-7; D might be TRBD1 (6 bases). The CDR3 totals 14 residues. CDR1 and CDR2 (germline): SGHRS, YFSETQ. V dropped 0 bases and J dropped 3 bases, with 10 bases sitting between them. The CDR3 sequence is CASSLDGRGYEQYF. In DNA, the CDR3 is TGCGCCAGCAGCTTGGACGGCAGGGGCTACGAGCAGTACTTC.

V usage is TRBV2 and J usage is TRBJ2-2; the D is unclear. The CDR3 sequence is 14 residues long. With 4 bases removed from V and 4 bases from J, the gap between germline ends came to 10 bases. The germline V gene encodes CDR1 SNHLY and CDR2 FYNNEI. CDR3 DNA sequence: TGTGCCAGCAGTGCAACAAGGAGCACCGGGGAGCTGTTTTTT. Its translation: CASSATRSTGELFF. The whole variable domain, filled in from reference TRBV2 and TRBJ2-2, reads EPEVTQTPSHQVTQMGQEVILRCVPISNHLYFYWYRQILGQKVEFLVSFYNNEISEKSEIFDDQFSVERPDGSNFTLKIRSTKLEDSAMYFCASSATRSTGELFFGEGSRLTVL.